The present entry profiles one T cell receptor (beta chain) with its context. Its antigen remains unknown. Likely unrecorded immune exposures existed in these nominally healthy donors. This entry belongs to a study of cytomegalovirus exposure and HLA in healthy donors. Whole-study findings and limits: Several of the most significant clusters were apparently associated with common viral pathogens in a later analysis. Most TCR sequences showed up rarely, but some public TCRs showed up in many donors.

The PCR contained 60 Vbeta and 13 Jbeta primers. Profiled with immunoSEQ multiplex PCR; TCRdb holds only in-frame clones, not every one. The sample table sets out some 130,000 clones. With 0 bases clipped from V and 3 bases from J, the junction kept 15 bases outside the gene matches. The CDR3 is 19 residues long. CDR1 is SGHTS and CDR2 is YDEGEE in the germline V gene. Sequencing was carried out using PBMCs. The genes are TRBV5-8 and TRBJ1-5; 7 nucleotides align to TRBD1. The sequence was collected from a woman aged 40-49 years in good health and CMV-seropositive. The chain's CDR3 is CASSLAFGTAKMINQPQHF. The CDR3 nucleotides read TGTGCCAGCAGCTTGGCATTCGGGACAGCAAAGATGATCAATCAGCCCCAGCATTTT.